This TCR beta chain was profiled in a study of beta chain features in type 1 diabetes. Study overall: Age, gender and cell yields were alike across patients and healthy donors. Study conclusions and caveats: In the patient group, naive, central memory and Treg TCRB repertoires seemed more alike than in the healthy donor group. The question of HLA type influencing TCRB rearrangement was one that remained unresolved here.

Every bit of the isolated RNA underwent reverse transcription, so sequencing read expressed TCRB transcripts. Sequenced naive, central memory and regulatory T cell samples produced an average of roughly 3.6 million reads. TCRdb's table, derived via immunoSEQ multiplex PCR, lists solely in-frame clones and lacks some. The table lists around 240,000 clones, about 71% of them singletons. Losses at the gene ends were 5 bases for V and 6 bases for J; bases not matched to a gene: 7. CDR3 size: 13 residues. Per the germline V gene, CDR1 is SGHTA and CDR2 is FQGNSA. This clone was counted between two and nine times. Its specificity is not known.

The source of this sequence is a man under 40 in good health. J is TRBJ2-7 and V is TRBV7-2; 7 bases are shared with TRBD1. Material for sequencing was naive CD4+ T cells from blood. In DNA, the CDR3 is TGTGCCAGCAGCCCGGGACAGCTCGGCGAGCAGTACTTC. The encoded protein is CASSPGQLGEQYF.